This T cell receptor beta chain was obtained from a study of blood T cell repertoires in COVID-19. Study context: Sources were T cells, B-cell-depleted T cells, or PBMCs; the material itself was cDNA or gDNA.

In germline, CDR1 is SGHAT, CDR2 FQNNGV. The CDR3 sequence is 16 residues long. The V gene end was trimmed by 3 bases and the J gene end by 2 bases; junction bases not matched to a gene: 2. Assay used: immunoSEQ multiplex PCR; TCRdb lists only in-frame clones, some missing. The table records 180,000 or so clones, about 86% of them present only once. Sequencing used peripheral blood. The TCR originated in a man in his sixties with acute or convalescent COVID-19. The J gene is TRBJ2-1, the V gene TRBV11-2; TRBD1 agrees at 12 bases. The chain's CDR3 is CASSLGQGATYNEQFF. CDR3 sequence (DNA): TGTGCCAGCAGCTTGGGACAGGGGGCGACCTACAATGAGCAGTTCTTC. Variable domain in full (rest from reference TRBV11-2 and TRBJ2-1): EAGVAQSPRYKIIEKRQSVAFWCNPISGHATLYWYQQILGQGPKLLIQFQNNGVVDDSQLPKDRFSAERLKGVDSTLKIQPAKLEDSAVYLCASSLGQGATYNEQFFGPGTRLTVL.